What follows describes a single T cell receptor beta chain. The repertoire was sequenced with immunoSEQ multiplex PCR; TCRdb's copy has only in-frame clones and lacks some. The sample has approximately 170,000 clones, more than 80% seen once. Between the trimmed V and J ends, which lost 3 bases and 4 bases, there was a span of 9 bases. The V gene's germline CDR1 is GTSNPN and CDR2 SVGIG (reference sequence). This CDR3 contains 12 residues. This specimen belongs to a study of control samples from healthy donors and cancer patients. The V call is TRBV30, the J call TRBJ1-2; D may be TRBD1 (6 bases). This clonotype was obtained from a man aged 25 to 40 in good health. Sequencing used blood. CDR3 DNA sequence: TGTGCCTGGAGCGGGGGCGGCTATGGCTACACCTTC. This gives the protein CAWSGGGYGYTF.